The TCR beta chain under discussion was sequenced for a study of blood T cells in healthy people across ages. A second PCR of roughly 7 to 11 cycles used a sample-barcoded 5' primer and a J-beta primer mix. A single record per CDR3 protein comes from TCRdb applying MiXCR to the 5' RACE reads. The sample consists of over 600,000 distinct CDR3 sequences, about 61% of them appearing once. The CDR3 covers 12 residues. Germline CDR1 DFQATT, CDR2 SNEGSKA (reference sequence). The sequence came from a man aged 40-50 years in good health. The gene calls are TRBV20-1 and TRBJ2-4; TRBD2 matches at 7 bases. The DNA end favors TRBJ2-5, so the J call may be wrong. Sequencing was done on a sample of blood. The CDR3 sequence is CSGQGGQETQYF. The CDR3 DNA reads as TGCAGTGGGCAGGGAGGGCAAGAGACCCAGTACTTC.